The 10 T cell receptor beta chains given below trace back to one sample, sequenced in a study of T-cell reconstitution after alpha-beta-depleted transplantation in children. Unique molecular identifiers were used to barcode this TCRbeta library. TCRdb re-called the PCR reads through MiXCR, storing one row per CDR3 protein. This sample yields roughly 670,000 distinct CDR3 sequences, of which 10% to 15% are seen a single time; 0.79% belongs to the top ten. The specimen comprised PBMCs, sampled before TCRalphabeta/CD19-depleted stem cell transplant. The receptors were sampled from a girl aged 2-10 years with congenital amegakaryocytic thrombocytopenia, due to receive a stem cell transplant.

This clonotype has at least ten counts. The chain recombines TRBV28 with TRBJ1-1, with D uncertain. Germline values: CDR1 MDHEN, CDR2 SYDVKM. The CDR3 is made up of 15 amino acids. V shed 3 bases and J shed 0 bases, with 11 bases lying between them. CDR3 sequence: CASSLEPRMNTEAFF. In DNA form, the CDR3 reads TGTGCCAGCAGTTTGGAGCCAAGAATGAACACTGAAGCTTTCTTT.

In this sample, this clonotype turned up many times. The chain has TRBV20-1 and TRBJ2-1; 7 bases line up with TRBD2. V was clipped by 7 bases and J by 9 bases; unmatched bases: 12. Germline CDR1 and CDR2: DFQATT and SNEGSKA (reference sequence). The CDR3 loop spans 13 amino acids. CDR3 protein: CSGVRREFSEQFF. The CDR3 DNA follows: TGCAGTGGGGTGCGGCGGGAGTTCAGTGAGCAGTTCTTC.

CDR3 DNA sequence: TGTGCCAGTACCGCCCCCCGTGGACGTGTAGCTTTCTTT. Translated, it gives CASTAPRGRVAFF. The chain links TRBV19 to TRBJ1-1; no firm D call. This CDR3 spans 13 amino acids. Germline-derived CDR1 and CDR2 are LNHDA and SQIVND (reference sequence). The V end lost 7 bases, the J end lost 10 bases, and 19 bases lay between the germline ends.

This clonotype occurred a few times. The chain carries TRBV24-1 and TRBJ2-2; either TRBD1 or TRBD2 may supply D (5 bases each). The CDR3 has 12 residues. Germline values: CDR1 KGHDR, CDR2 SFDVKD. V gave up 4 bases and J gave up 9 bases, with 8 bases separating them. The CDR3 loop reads CATSDRDRELFF. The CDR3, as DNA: TGTGCCACCAGTGACCGGGACCGGGAGCTGTTTTTT.

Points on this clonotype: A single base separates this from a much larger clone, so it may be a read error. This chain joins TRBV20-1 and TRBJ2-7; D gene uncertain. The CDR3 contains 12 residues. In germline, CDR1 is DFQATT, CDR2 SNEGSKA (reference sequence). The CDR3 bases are TGCAGTCCAGAGATTAAAGCCTACGAGCAGTCCTTC. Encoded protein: CSPEIKAYEQSF.

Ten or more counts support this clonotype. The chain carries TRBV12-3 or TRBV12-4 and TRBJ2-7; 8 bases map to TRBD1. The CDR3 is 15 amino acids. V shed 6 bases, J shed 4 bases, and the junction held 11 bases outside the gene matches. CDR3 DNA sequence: TGTGCCAGCAGACGATCGGACAGGGAGTTTTACGAGCAGTACTTC. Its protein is CASRRSDREFYEQYF.

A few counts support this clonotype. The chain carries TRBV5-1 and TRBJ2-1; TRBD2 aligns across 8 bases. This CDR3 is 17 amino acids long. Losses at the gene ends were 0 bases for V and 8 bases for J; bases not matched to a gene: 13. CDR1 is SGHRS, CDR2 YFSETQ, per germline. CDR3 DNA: TGCGCCAGCAGCTTGGCTGATAGCGGGAAACTGGACCATGAGCAGTTCTTC. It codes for CASSLADSGKLDHEQFF.

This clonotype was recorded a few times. CDR3 sequence: CASSLLAKGAGELFF. CDR3 coding DNA: TGTGCCAGCAGTTTACTAGCCAAAGGGGCCGGGGAGCTGTTTTTT. The chain has TRBV27 and TRBJ2-2; the D call may be TRBD1 or TRBD2 (5 bases each). The CDR3 loop spans 15 amino acids. V lost 2 bases and J lost 6, with 13 bases in between. Germline CDR1 MNHEY, CDR2 SMNVEV (reference sequence).

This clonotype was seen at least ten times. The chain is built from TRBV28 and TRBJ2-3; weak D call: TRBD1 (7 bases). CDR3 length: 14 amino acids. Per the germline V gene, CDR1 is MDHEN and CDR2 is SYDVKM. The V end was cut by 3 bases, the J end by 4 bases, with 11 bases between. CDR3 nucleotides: TGTGCCAGCAGTTTGACAGGGAGGCCAGATACGCAGTATTTT. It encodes CASSLTGRPDTQYF. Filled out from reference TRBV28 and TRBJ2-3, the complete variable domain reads DVKVTQSSRYLVKRTGEKVFLECVQDMDHENMFWYRQDPGLGLRLIYFSYDVKMKEKGDIPEGYSVSREKKERFSLILESASTNQTSMYLCASSLTGRPDTQYFGPGTRLTVL.

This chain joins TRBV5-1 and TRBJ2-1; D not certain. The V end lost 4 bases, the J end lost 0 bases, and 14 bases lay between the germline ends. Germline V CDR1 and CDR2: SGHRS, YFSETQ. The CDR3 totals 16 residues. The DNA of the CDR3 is TGCGCCAGCAGCGCTGACACGTTGAGCTCCTACAATGAGCAGTTCTTC. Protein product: CASSADTLSSYNEQFF.